This T cell receptor beta chain was obtained from a study of low-dose radiotherapy and immunotherapy resistance in tumors. Looking at the study overall: Both drugs were delivered intravenously to patients (nivolumab 240 mg every two weeks and ipilimumab 1 mg/kg every six weeks).

This clonotype has ten or more counts. TRAV- and TRBV-specific primers, spanning alpha and beta chains, primed first-strand cDNA. The TCRs were subjected to amplification over roughly 20 PCR cycles employing a constant-region primer in conjunction with a V-primer adapter. Each CDR3 protein is one row after TCRdb ran MiXCR on the reads. The sample holds under 110,000 distinct CDR3 sequences, around 20% seen once. Germline CDR1 ENHRY, CDR2 SYGVKD. Trimming left V 10 bases short and J 10 bases short, with 20 bases between. The CDR3 runs to 13 residues. Regarding time point: after trial treatment. The sample's treatment: LDRT plus nivolumab, ipilimumab, low-dose cyclophosphamide and aspirin (RACIN trial). The donors' treatment consisted of nivolumab, ipilimumab, aspirin, low-dose cyclophosphamide and low-dose radiotherapy.

Sequenced here: PBMCs, sampled after low-dose radiotherapy plus immunotherapy. The receptor's source is a male donor with prostate cancer. The rearrangement links TRBV10-3 to TRBJ2-1; possibly TRBD1 or TRBD2 for D (5 bases each). The chain's CDR3 is CASRDPLKAEQFF. The CDR3 coding sequence is TGTGCCAGCAGGGACCCACTCAAAGCCGAGCAGTTCTTC.